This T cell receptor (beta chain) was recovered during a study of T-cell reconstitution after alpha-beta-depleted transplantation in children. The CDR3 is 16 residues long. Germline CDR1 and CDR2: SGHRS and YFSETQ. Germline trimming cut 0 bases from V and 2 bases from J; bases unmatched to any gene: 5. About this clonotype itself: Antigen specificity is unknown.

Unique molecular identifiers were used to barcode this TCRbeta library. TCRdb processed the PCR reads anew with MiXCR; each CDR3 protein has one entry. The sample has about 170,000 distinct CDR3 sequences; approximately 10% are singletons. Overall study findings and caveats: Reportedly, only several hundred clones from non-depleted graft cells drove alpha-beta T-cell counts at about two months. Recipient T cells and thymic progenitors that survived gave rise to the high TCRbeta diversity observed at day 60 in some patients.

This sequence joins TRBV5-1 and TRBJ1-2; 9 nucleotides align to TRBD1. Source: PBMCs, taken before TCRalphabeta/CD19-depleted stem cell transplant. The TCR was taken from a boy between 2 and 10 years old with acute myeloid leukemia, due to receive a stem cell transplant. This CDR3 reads CASSLVGQGPNYGYTF. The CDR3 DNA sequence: TGCGCCAGCAGCTTGGTGGGACAGGGACCAAACTATGGCTACACCTTC. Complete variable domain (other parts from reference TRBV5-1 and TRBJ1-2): KAGVTQTPRYLIKTRGQQVTLSCSPISGHRSVSWYQQTPGQGLQFLFEYFSETQRNKGNFPGRFSGRQFSNSRSEMNVSTLELGDSALYLCASSLVGQGPNYGYTFGSGTRLTVV.